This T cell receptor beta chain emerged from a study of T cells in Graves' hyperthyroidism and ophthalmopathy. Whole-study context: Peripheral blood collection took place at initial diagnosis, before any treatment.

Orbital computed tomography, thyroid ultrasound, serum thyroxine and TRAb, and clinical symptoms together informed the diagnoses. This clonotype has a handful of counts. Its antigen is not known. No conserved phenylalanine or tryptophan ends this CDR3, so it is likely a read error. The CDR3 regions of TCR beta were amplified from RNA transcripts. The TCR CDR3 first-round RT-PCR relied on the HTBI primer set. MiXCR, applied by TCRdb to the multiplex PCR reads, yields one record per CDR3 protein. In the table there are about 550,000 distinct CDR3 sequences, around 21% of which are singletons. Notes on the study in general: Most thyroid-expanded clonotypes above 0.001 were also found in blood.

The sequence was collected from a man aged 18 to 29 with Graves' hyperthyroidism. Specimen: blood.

CDR3: CAWSGTGGDYGYTL. The DNA of the CDR3 is TGTGCCTGGAGTGGGACAGGGGGCGACTATGGCTACACCCTC. V gene TRBV30 combines with J gene TRBJ1-2, with 11 bases identical to TRBD1. J gave up 3 bases and V 1 base, and 1 base lay outside the gene matches. Germline values: CDR1 GTSNPN, CDR2 SVGIG (reference sequence). This CDR3 has 14 residues.